This T cell receptor beta chain emerged from a study of shared clonotypes between healthy human individuals. Background on the study: Ranging from 18 to 49 in age, donors were two women and a few men. Used for every donor were three CD4 naive, three CD4 memory, two CD8 naive and one CD8 memory plate.

This table comes from immunoSEQ multiplex PCR, and its TCRdb copy is limited to in-frame clones, with some not included. The table lists about 2.3 million clones, 85% to 95% of them singletons. CDR3 size: 16 residues. Unmatched junction bases numbered 13, after V lost 4 bases and J lost 6 bases. Germline-derived CDR1 and CDR2 are SGHRS and YFSETQ. About this clone: Its specificity is unknown.

Overall study findings and caveats: Naive CD4 clonotype sharing across a handful of donors was around 5.5%. Non-shared clonotypes had lower generation probabilities than clonotypes shared by all four sorted-subset donors.

Sequences were obtained from naive CD4+ T cells from PBMCs. Subset noted: CD45RA+ positively selected. The chain recombines TRBV5-1 with TRBJ2-7; 10 nucleotides align to TRBD1. The origin of this receptor is a man younger than 30 in good health. Some clones in this sample may be carry-over from other donors' samples. This CDR3 is CASSRRPGTGEFEQYF. The DNA for the CDR3 is TGCGCCAGCAGCCGAAGGCCCGGGACAGGGGAATTCGAGCAGTACTTC.